The 20 T cell receptor beta chains listed next were all sequenced from one sample in a study of shared clonotypes between healthy human individuals. Profiling relied on immunoSEQ multiplex PCR, and the TCRdb table lists in-frame clones only, not all of them. Here the sample spans fewer than 2.5 million clones, approximately 94% being singletons. Sequencing was done on a sample of naive CD4+ T cells from PBMCs. Subset reported: CD45RA+ positively selected. Every receptor here comes from a man between 18 and 29 years old in good health. Some clones in this sample may be carry-over from other donors' samples.

On this clone: The junction departs from the called germline gene at one end, perhaps through a read error. The sample holds other DNA sequences that translate to the same CDR3. This rearrangement joins TRBV10-3 to TRBJ1-4, with D maybe TRBD1 (6 bases). CDR1 and CDR2 (germline): ENHRY, SYGVKD. There are 14 residues in the CDR3. This CDR3 reads CAISEGGTNEKLFF. The CDR3, as DNA: TGTGCCATTAGTGAGGGGGGAACTAATGAAAAACTGTTTTTT.

The gene calls are TRBV19 and TRBJ2-7, with TRBD1 matching 11 bases. Per germline, CDR1 LNHDA and CDR2 SQIVND (reference sequence). After removal of 6 bases from V and 6 bases from J, the junction contained 1 base not matched to a gene. The CDR3 is 12 residues long. CDR3 DNA sequence: TGTGCCAGTAGGGGACAGGGGGGCGAGCAGTACTTC. Residues: CASRGQGGEQYF.

The rearrangement joins TRBV19 to TRBJ1-1, with TRBD1 as a possible D gene (6 bases). V lost 5 bases, J lost 5 bases, and 9 bases lay in between. CDR1 is LNHDA and CDR2 is SQIVND in the germline V gene (reference sequence). This CDR3 is 12 amino acids long. The CDR3 sequence: CASSVDRTEAFF. DNA for the CDR3: TGTGCCAGTAGTGTTGACAGGACTGAAGCTTTCTTT.

The chain employs TRBV7-2 and TRBJ1-4; D is perhaps TRBD1 (5 bases). The CDR3 spans 15 residues. Germline CDR1 SGHTA, CDR2 FQGNSA. V was pared by 4 bases and J by 2 bases, with 11 bases between. The CDR3 protein is CASSSRDGTNEKLFF. CDR3 bases: TGTGCCAGCAGCTCCCGGGACGGCACTAATGAAAAACTGTTTTTT.

This chain connects TRBV19 to TRBJ1-4; a possible D gene is TRBD1 (5 bases). The CDR3 covers 14 residues. Germline loops: CDR1 LNHDA, CDR2 SQIVND (reference sequence). Trimming left V 5 bases short and J 4 bases short, with 11 bases between. CDR3 nucleotide sequence: TGTGCCAGTAGTCCGGGACCGGTTAATGAAAAACTGTTTTTT. It codes for CASSPGPVNEKLFF.

The chain combines TRBV27 with TRBJ1-6; a weak D match, TRBD1 (6 bases). The length of the CDR3 is 16 residues. V dropped 5 bases and J dropped 0 bases, with 11 bases sitting between them. The germline V gene has CDR1 MNHEY and CDR2 SMNVEV (reference sequence). CDR3 nucleotides: TGTGCCAGCAGTACAGGGATCAGCTCCTATAATTCACCCCTCCACTTT. Protein sequence: CASSTGISSYNSPLHF.

The chain employs TRBV28 and TRBJ1-5; D is perhaps TRBD1 (5 bases). Germline V gives CDR1 MDHEN, CDR2 SYDVKM. This CDR3 has 16 residues. V was trimmed by 4 bases and J by 5 bases, leaving 18 bases between them. As DNA, the CDR3 is TGTGCCAGCAGTTCTTCCATAGGCAGGGAAGATCAGCCCCAGCATTTT. Protein product: CASSSSIGREDQPQHF.

The CDR3: CASSRSNSGEKLFF. The CDR3 nucleotides read TGCGCCAGCAGCCGTTCTAATTCGGGCGAAAAACTGTTTTTT. J is TRBJ1-4 and V is TRBV5-1, with D unclear. CDR3 length: 14 amino acids. Germline CDR1 is SGHRS and CDR2 is YFSETQ. V lost 4 bases and J lost 8, with 15 bases in between.

The V call is TRBV5-4, the J call TRBJ2-1, with D perhaps matching TRBD1 or TRBD2 (5 bases each). There are 17 residues in the CDR3. Germline V lookup: CDR1 SGHNT, CDR2 YYREEE (reference sequence). The germline V and J ends were trimmed by 4 bases and 1 base, with 18 bases remaining between them. In nucleotides, the CDR3 is TGTGCCAGCAGCCCATCTCCCGGGACGACTTCCTACAATGAGCAGTTCTTC. It codes for CASSPSPGTTSYNEQFF.

The chain carries TRBV28 and TRBJ1-4, with unresolved D. Trimming left V 6 bases short and J 6 bases short, with 8 bases between. The length of the CDR3 is 12 residues. Germline V lookup: CDR1 MDHEN, CDR2 SYDVKM. The CDR3 here is CASSVPHEKLFF. In nucleotides, the CDR3 is TGTGCCAGCAGCGTTCCGCATGAAAAACTGTTTTTT.

This rearrangement joins TRBV13 to TRBJ2-7; D remains unclear. V lost 1 base to trimming and J lost 3 bases, with 4 bases between them. This CDR3 has 12 amino acids. Per germline, CDR1 PRHDT and CDR2 FYEKMQ (reference sequence). The DNA of the CDR3 is TGTGCCAGCAGCTTAGCCCGCTACGAGCAGTACTTC. It codes for CASSLARYEQYF.

This rearrangement joins TRBV11-2 to TRBJ1-3; unclear D gene. V shed 5 bases and J shed 0 bases, with 14 bases lying between them. CDR1 and CDR2 from the germline V gene are SGHAT and FQNNGV. The CDR3 length is 16 residues. Here the CDR3 DNA reads TGTGCCAGCAGCATGCCGGGAGCGAGCTCTGGAAACACCATATATTTT. The encoded protein is CASSMPGASSGNTIYF.

The chain couples TRBV7-8 to TRBJ2-1, with 10 bases aligning to TRBD1. The CDR3 spans 16 residues. V lost 7 bases, J lost 2 bases, and 8 bases stayed unmatched. CDR1 is SGHVS, CDR2 FQNEAQ, per germline. In nucleotides, the CDR3 is TGTGCCAGCAAGCATCCCGGGACAGGGGCCTACAATGAGCAGTTCTTC. Translating gives CASKHPGTGAYNEQFF.

This clone came up once. This chain connects TRBV10-3 to TRBJ2-2, with a tentative D call TRBD1 (5 bases). There are 13 residues in the CDR3. Germline CDR1 ENHRY, CDR2 SYGVKD. V was pared by 4 bases and J by 8 bases, with 11 bases between. In DNA, the CDR3 is TGTGCCATCAGTGTCCTCCAGGGAGGGGAGCTGTTTTTT. As protein: CAISVLQGGELFF.

The chain links TRBV18 to TRBJ2-4; 7 nucleotides match TRBD1. Losses at the gene ends were 1 base for V and 6 bases for J; bases not matched to a gene: 12. Per the germline V gene, CDR1 is KGHSH and CDR2 is LQKENI. The CDR3 totals 17 residues. CDR3 protein: CASSPLPVQGVGNIQYF. DNA of the CDR3: TGTGCCAGCTCACCACTGCCCGTTCAGGGGGTCGGAAACATTCAGTACTTC.

The rearrangement uses TRBV7-2 and TRBJ1-2; TRBD1 agrees at 7 bases. The ends lost 5 bases at V and 6 bases at J; junction bases unmatched: 12. The CDR3 has 15 residues. Germline V gene sequence: CDR1 SGHTA, CDR2 FQGNSA. The CDR3 DNA is TGTGCCAGCAGCCCCCAGCAGGGGGGGATACATGGCTACACCTTC. Residues: CASSPQQGGIHGYTF. The variable domain in full, with the rest retrieved from reference TRBV7-2 and TRBJ1-2, is GAGVSQSPSNKVTEKGKDVELRCDPISGHTALYWYRQSLGQGLEFLIYFQGNSAPDKSGLPSDRFSAERTGGSVSTLTIQRTQQEDSAVYLCASSPQQGGIHGYTFGSGTRLTVV.

V gene TRBV5-6 combines with J gene TRBJ2-2, with 8 bases identical to TRBD1. The CDR3 has 15 residues. Germline V gives CDR1 SGHDT, CDR2 YYEEEE. J was trimmed by 0 bases and V by 4 bases; bases with no gene match: 2. The CDR3 here is CASSPDRANTGELFF. Here the CDR3 DNA reads TGTGCCAGCAGCCCGGACAGGGCGAACACCGGGGAGCTGTTTTTT.

The chain combines TRBV18 with TRBJ2-5, with 8 bases aligning to TRBD1. The germline gives CDR1 KGHSH, CDR2 LQKENI. V dropped 2 bases and J dropped 2; count of bases not matched to a gene: 10. The CDR3 extends over 17 amino acids. The CDR3 protein is CASSPMNRGVGQETQYF. The CDR3 region has the DNA TGTGCCAGCTCACCAATGAACAGGGGGGTAGGACAAGAGACCCAGTACTTC.

The rearrangement links TRBV18 to TRBJ2-1; perhaps TRBD2 as D (6 bases). From germline, CDR1 is KGHSH and CDR2 LQKENI. Trimming took off 6 bases at V and 7 bases at J, with 16 bases between the two ends. The CDR3 has 14 amino acids. The CDR3 nucleotides read TGTGCCAGCTCGGCTATGCGGGGTCCGAATGAGCAGTTCTTC. Its protein is CASSAMRGPNEQFF.

Remarks on this clone: Other DNA sequences in this specimen translate into the identical CDR3. The chain uses TRBV7-3 and TRBJ2-5; TRBD2 is a possible D gene (5 bases). V was cut by 6 bases and J by 1 base, with 9 bases left in between. Germline V gene data show CDR1 as SGHTA and CDR2 as FQGTGA. This CDR3 has 13 residues. The CDR3 spells CASSRGSQETQYF. The CDR3 DNA sequence: TGTGCCAGCAGTCGGGGAAGCCAAGAGACCCAGTACTTC.